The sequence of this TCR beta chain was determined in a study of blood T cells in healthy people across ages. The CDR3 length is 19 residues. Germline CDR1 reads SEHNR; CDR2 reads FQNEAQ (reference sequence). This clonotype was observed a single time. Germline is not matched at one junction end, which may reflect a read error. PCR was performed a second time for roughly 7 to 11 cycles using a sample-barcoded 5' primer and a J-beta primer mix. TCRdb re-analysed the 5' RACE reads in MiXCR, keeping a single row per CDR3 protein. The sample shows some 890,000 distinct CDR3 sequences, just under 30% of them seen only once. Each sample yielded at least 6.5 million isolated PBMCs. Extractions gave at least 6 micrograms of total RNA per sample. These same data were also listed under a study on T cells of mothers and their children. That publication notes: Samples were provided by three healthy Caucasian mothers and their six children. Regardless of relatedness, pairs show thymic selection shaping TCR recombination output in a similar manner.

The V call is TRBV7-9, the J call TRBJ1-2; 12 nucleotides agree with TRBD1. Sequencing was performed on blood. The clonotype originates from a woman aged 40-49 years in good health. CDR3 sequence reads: CAGSSGSPGQGALGYGYTF. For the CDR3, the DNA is TGTGCCGGCAGCTCCGGAAGTCCGGGACAGGGGGCCCTCGGCTATGGCTACACCTTC.